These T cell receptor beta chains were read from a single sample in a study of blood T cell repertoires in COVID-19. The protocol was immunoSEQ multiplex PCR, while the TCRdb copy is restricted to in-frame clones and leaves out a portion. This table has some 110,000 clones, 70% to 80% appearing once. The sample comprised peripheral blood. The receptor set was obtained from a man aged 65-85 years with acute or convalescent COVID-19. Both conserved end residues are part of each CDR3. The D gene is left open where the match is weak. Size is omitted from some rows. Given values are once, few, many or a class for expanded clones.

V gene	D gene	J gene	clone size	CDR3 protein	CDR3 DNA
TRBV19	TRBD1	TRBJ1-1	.	CASSPAYGWDRNTEAFF	TGTGCCAGTAGTCCGGCTTATGGGTGGGACAGGAACACTGAAGCTTTCTTT
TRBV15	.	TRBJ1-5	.	CASAQGDGRQPQHF	TGTGCCAGCGCACAGGGTGACGGGCGTCAGCCCCAGCATTTT
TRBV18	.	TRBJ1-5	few	CASSPGRDQPQHF	TGTGCCAGCTCGCCCGGGAGGGATCAGCCCCAGCATTTT
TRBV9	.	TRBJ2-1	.	CASVPGGTSYNEQFF	TGTGCCAGCGTTCCCGGAGGCACCTCCTACAATGAGCAGTTCTTC
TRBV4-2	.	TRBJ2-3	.	CASSLLHDTQYF	TGTGCCAGCAGCCTATTACACGATACGCAGTATTTT
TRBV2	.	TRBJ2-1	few	CASSELYVNNEQFF	TGTGCCAGCAGTGAACTATATGTAAACAATGAGCAGTTCTTC
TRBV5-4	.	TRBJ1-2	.	CASSLTATYGYTF	TGTGCCAGCAGCTTGACAGCTACGTATGGCTACACCTTC
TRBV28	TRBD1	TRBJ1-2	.	CASTTDRGSYGYTF	TGTGCCAGCACCACGGACAGGGGGAGTTATGGCTACACCTTC
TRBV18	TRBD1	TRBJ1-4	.	CASSPRQGRGEKLFF	TGTGCCAGCTCTCCTCGACAGGGACGGGGTGAAAAACTGTTTTTT
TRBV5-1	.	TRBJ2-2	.	CASSLVADRTGELFF	TGCGCCAGCAGCTTGGTAGCGGACCGCACCGGGGAGCTGTTTTTT
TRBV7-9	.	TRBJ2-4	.	CASSLVPSPLAKNIQYF	TGTGCCAGCAGCTTAGTGCCTAGCCCTCTAGCCAAAAACATTCAGTACTTC
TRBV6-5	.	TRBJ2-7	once	CASSWGLSSYEQYF	TGTGCCAGCAGCTGGGGGCTGAGCTCCTACGAGCAGTACTTC